This TCR beta chain was retrieved from a study of control samples from healthy donors and cancer patients. The J segment lost 4 bases and the V segment lost 2 bases, leaving 6 bases of the junction unmatched. The CDR3 is 16 residues long. Germline V gene lookup returns CDR1 LNHNV and CDR2 YYDKDF (reference sequence). Produced via immunoSEQ multiplex PCR; TCRdb's table is partial and in-frame only. The sample carries about 110,000 clones, 83% recorded once. V gene TRBV15 combines with J gene TRBJ1-1, with 11 bases identical to TRBD1. Sequencing was performed on blood. The TCR comes from a woman aged 45-59 years in good health. The CDR3 here is CATSRKSGTGGTEAFF. The CDR3 nucleotides read TGTGCCACCAGCAGAAAGTCCGGGACAGGGGGCACTGAAGCTTTCTTT.